Here is one T cell receptor beta chain with its context. The data are from a study of shared clonotypes between healthy human individuals. Study at large: Aged 18 to 49, the donors were two women and three men.

Healthy HIV-negative adults without recent acute infections or vaccinations served as donors. Both CD45RO+ cells and CCR7-negative CD45RA+ TemRA cells were combined to make up CD8 memory. CDR3 size: 15 residues. V lost 5 bases and J 3 bases, leaving 17 bases between the germline ends. CDR1 and CDR2 from the germline V gene are MNHEY and SMNVEV (reference sequence). Method: immunoSEQ multiplex PCR; TCRdb's copy keeps in-frame clones and lacks some. The top ten hold around 41% of the sample, which has around 100,000 clones, 67% seen once. The sequencing input was memory CD8+ T cells sorted from blood. Noted subset: CD45RO+ cells pooled with CCR7-negative TemRA cells. The origin of this receptor is a man between 25 and 39 years old in good health. The chain recombines TRBV27 with TRBJ2-7; D not certain. CDR3 DNA: TGTGCCAGCAGTACGGCGCGCCTTGGGGTCTACGAGCAGTACTTC. Amino acid sequence: CASSTARLGVYEQYF.